Each of the 3 T cell receptor beta chains below was sequenced from the same sample in a study of vaccination effects on CD4 cells after COVID-19. Assay: immunoSEQ multiplex PCR; the TCRdb copy retains only in-frame clones and omits some. This table has tens of thousands of clones, around 80% appearing once. Viral peptide pools were used in the ViraFEST assay to expand antigen-specific CD4+ T cells, and sequencing came afterward. After around ten days in culture, the CD4+ T cells were isolated. Every participant took two doses of the BNT162b2 or mRNA-1273 vaccine. No antigen has been identified for these receptors. The sample here was CD4+ T cells from PBMCs cultured with HCoV-NL63 spike peptides, taken after COVID-19 vaccination. Receptor source: a human donor who received a COVID-19 vaccine. Some clones in this sample may be carry-over from other donors' samples.

V gene TRBV7-2 combines with J gene TRBJ2-4; D gene ambiguous. Trimming removed 2 bases from V and 5 bases from J, with 7 bases in between. The CDR3 is 13 amino acids. Germline V gene lookup returns CDR1 SGHTA and CDR2 FQGNSA. CDR3 nucleotides: TGTGCCAGCAGCTTACGTGGGGAAAACATTCAGTACTTC. This sequence encodes CASSLRGENIQYF.

The rearrangement joins TRBV29-1 to TRBJ1-1; D is unresolved. V dropped 7 bases and J dropped 1 base, with 13 bases sitting between them. Germline V gene lookup returns CDR1 SQVTM and CDR2 ANQGSEA. This CDR3 comprises 13 residues. CDR3 nucleotide sequence: TGCAGCGCCCCCGGGAGTGCGAACACTGAAGCTTTCTTT. This sequence encodes CSAPGSANTEAFF.

The rearrangement links TRBV10-2 to TRBJ2-2; TRBD2 aligns across 8 bases. The V and J ends lost 7 bases and 5 bases, in that order; junction bases with no gene match: 9. This CDR3 has 15 residues. Germline CDR1 reads WSHSY; CDR2 reads SAAADI. The CDR3 DNA reads TGCGCCAGCATTAACGGGAGGGTGTATACCGGGGAGCTGTTTTTT. It codes for CASINGRVYTGELFF.